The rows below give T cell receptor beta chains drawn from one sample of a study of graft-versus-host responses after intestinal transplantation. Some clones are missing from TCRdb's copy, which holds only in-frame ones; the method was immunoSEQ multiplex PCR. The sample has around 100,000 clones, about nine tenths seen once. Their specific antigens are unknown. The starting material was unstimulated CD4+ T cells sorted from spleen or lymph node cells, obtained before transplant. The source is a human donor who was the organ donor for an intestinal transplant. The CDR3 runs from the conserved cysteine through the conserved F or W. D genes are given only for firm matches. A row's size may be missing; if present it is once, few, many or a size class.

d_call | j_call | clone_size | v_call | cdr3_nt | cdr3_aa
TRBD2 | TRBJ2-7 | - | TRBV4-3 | TGCGCCAGCAGCCCCCTACTAGCGGGGCCCTACGAGCAGTACTTC | CASSPLLAGPYEQYF
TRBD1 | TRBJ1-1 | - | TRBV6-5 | TGTGCCACCGGGACAGGGAACACTGAAGCTTTCTTT | CATGTGNTEAFF
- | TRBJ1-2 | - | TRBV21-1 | TGTGCCAGCAGCAAACTTCGTAACTATGGCTACACCTTC | CASSKLRNYGYTF
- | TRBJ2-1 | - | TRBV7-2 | TGTGCCAGCAGCGACCTACTAGTGAGGTATGAGCAGTTCTTC | CASSDLLVRYEQFF
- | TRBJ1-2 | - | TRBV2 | TGTGCCAGCACCGAAGGAACAGGCTTGAACTATGGCTACACCTTC | CASTEGTGLNYGYTF
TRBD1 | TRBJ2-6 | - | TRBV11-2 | TGTGCCAGCAGCTTTTCGGGACAGGGAGGTCTGACTTTC | CASSFSGQGGLTF
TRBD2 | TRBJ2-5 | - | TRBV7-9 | TGTGCCAGCAGCTTAGCGCTTGCGGGGGGTTACCAAGAGACCCAGTACTTC | CASSLALAGGYQETQYF
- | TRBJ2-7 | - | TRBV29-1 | TGCAGCGTTGATCGGGCAGGGGAAGGCTACGAGCAGTACTTC | CSVDRAGEGYEQYF
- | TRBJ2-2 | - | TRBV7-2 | TGTGCCAGCAGCTTTTTAGGAGTTGTGAACACCGGGGAGCTGTTTTTT | CASSFLGVVNTGELFF
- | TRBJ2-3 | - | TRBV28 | TGTGCCAGCAGTTTGCCCCCACGGACAGATACGCAGTATTTT | CASSLPPRTDTQYF
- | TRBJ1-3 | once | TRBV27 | TGTGCCAGCAGTCCCCGGAGCGCCTCTGGAAACACCATATATTTT | CASSPRSASGNTIYF
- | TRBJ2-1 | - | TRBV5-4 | TGTGCCAGCAGCTTAGGCATTGAGCGGAACTACAATGAGCAGTTCTTC | CASSLGIERNYNEQFF
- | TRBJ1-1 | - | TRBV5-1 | TGCGCCAGCAGCTTGGCCTGGGGGCCGGCTGAAGCTTTCTTT | CASSLAWGPAEAFF
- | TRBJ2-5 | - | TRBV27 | TGTGCCAGCAGTCCCCGGAGAGTCCAAGAGACCCAGTACTTC | CASSPRRVQETQYF
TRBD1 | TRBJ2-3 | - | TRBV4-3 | TGCGCCAGCAGCCAAGTCCAGGGGGCAGATACGCAGTATTTT | CASSQVQGADTQYF
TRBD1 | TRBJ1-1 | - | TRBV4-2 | TGTGCCAGCAGCCAAGTTCCGGGACAGCAGAACACTGAAGCTTTCTTT | CASSQVPGQQNTEAFF
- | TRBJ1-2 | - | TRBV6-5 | TGTGCCAGCAGTTTGGCAGGGGAAGAGGGCTACACCTTC | CASSLAGEEGYTF